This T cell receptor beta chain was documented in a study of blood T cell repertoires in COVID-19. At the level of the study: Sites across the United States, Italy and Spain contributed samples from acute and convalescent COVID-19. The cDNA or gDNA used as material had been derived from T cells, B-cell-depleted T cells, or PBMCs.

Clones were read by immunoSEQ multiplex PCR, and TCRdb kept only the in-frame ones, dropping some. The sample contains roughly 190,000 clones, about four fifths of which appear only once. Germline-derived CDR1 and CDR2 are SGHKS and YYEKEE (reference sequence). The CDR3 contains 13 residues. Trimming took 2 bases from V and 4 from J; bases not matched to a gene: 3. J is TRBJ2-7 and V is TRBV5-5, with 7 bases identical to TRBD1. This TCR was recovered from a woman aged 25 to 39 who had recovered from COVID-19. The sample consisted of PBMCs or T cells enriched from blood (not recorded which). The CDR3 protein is CASSLVRGYEQYF. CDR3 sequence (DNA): TGTGCCAGCAGCTTAGTCAGGGGGTACGAGCAGTACTTC.